The sequence of this T cell receptor beta chain was determined in a study of blood T cell repertoires in COVID-19. Across the study: COVID-19 samples from acute and convalescent phases originated in the United States, Italy and Spain. In each case, the material was cDNA or gDNA derived from T cells, B-cell-depleted T cells, or PBMCs.

This clone occurred a few times. The method was immunoSEQ multiplex PCR; TCRdb's version includes in-frame clones alone and lacks a portion of them. The sample has about 180,000 clones, roughly nine tenths seen once. The CDR3 runs to 15 residues. V dropped 5 bases and J dropped 5 bases, with 18 bases sitting between them. Germline CDR1 SGHAT, CDR2 FQNNGV. Adults between about 18 and 89 years of age took part from 20 to 25 US areas. Participants reported their clinical history, and cohort assignment relied on those reports. The chain is built from TRBV11-2 and TRBJ1-2; weak D call: TRBD1 (6 bases). The TCR was taken from a human donor with acute COVID-19. The donor label of this sample is uncertain. Sequenced sample: PBMCs or T cells enriched from blood (not recorded which). The CDR3 loop reads CASSQLGQISYGYTF. The CDR3 region has the DNA TGTGCCAGCAGCCAACTCGGACAGATAAGTTATGGCTACACCTTC.